These 27 T cell receptor beta chains were all obtained from the same sample, sequenced in a study of T cells in tuberculosis. Libraries were prepared by immunoSEQ multiplex PCR; TCRdb keeps only in-frame clonotypes and omits some of them. The sample includes about 59,000 clones, around 81% of them seen just once. Sorting used thawed, overnight-rested PBMC stained with anti-CD3, a viability dye and GMM-loaded CD1B tetramer. The lipid loaded on the CD1B tetramers was C32 glucose monomycolate from Rhodococcus equi. The source material was CD1b-GMM tetramer-negative cells sorted from PBMCs. The source of these receptors is an adult woman with latent tuberculosis.

This clone has only one observation. CDR3 bases: TGCAGCGTTGTGGGGGGGGGCCACGGATCCGAGCAGTACTTC. Translation gives CSVVGGGHGSEQYF. The chain is built from TRBV29-1 and TRBJ2-7, with D possibly matching TRBD2 (7 bases). V lost 4 bases and J 6 bases, leaving 19 bases between the germline ends. The CDR3 runs 14 residues. Per germline, CDR1 SQVTM and CDR2 ANQGSEA.

The chain joins TRBV27 to TRBJ1-5; D is ambiguous. Germline loops: CDR1 MNHEY, CDR2 SMNVEV (reference sequence). This CDR3 has 13 amino acids. Trimming stripped 2 bases from V and 4 bases from J, with 6 bases between. CDR3 in DNA: TGTGCCAGCAGTTTAGCCAGAAATCAGCCCCAGCATTTT. Its translation is CASSLARNQPQHF.

This sequence joins TRBV4-3 and TRBJ2-3; 10 bases line up with TRBD1. This CDR3 comprises 14 residues. J gave up 7 bases and V 1 base, and 2 bases lay outside the gene matches. Germline-derived CDR1 and CDR2 are LGHNA and YSLEER. The CDR3 spells CASSQGTGGNTQYF. CDR3 sequence (DNA): TGCGCCAGCAGCCAAGGGACAGGGGGGAATACGCAGTATTTT.

The CDR3 nucleotides are TGTGCCAGCAGCTTAGAATCTAGCGGGTCCGTTTGGGAGCAGTACTTC. Encoded protein: CASSLESSGSVWEQYF. The rearrangement links TRBV7-2 to TRBJ2-7; 8 bases map to TRBD2. Trimming took 1 base from V and 7 from J; bases not matched to a gene: 12. The CDR3 totals 16 residues. The germline V gene has CDR1 SGHTA and CDR2 FQGNSA.

The chain uses TRBV21-1 and TRBJ2-6; the D call TRBD2 from the table was never checked on the DNA. TRBV21-1 is a pseudogene segment. CDR3 length: 15 residues. CDR3 sequence (DNA): TGTGCCAGCAGCAAAGAGGGAGCTGGGGCCAACGTCCTGACTTTC. The encoded protein is CASSKEGAGANVLTF.

The rearrangement uses TRBV11-2 and TRBJ1-2; 9 bases match TRBD1. The CDR3 is 15 residues long. CDR1 and CDR2 (germline): SGHAT, FQNNGV. The V gene end was trimmed by 2 bases and the J gene end by 5 bases; junction bases not matched to a gene: 6. The CDR3 DNA reads TGTGCCAGCAGCTTATGGGACAGGGACCCATATGGCTACACCTTC. Its protein product is CASSLWDRDPYGYTF.

The chain joins TRBV5-8 to TRBJ1-2; D not certain. The germline gives CDR1 SGHTS, CDR2 YDEGEE. The CDR3 extends over 12 amino acids. V lost 5 bases and J 9 bases, leaving 14 bases between the germline ends. The CDR3 is CASRSPAESYTF. The CDR3 DNA reads as TGTGCCAGCAGGAGCCCTGCGGAAAGCTACACCTTC.

The V and J genes are TRBV4-2 and TRBJ1-5, with D unclear. Trimming took off 1 base at V and 7 bases at J, with 20 bases between the two ends. Germline V gives CDR1 LGHNA, CDR2 YNFKEQ. The CDR3 has 17 amino acids. The CDR3 DNA reads as TGTGCCAGCAGCCAAGGAAGAGGTGTCCGGGGAACCCAGCCCCAGCATTTT. Translating gives CASSQGRGVRGTQPQHF.

The chain couples TRBV25-1 to TRBJ2-2; the match to TRBD2 covers 9 bases. CDR3 length equals 16 residues. V was pared by 3 bases and J by 0 bases, with 2 bases of the junction left unmatched. CDR1 MGHDK and CDR2 SYGVNS come from the germline V gene. The CDR3 region is CASSDPSGANTGELFF. The CDR3 nucleotides are TGTGCCAGCAGTGACCCTAGCGGGGCGAACACCGGGGAGCTGTTTTTT.

This clone turned up a few times. This chain links TRBV19 with TRBJ1-1; D is uncertain. From germline, CDR1 is LNHDA and CDR2 SQIVND (reference sequence). V was cut by 3 bases and J by 1 base, with 18 bases left in between. This CDR3 is 17 amino acids long. The CDR3 DNA follows: TGTGCCAGTAGTATCCCGGAGGGCATAACACGGAACACTGAAGCTTTCTTT. It is translated as CASSIPEGITRNTEAFF.

The rearrangement uses TRBV2 and TRBJ1-4; D is perhaps TRBD1 (5 bases). Germline CDR1 SNHLY, CDR2 FYNNEI. The CDR3 extends over 13 amino acids. V was trimmed by 5 bases and J by 5 bases, leaving 9 bases between them. The CDR3 bases are TGTGCCAGCAGTCCCGACAGCAATGAAAAACTGTTTTTT. Translated, it gives CASSPDSNEKLFF.

The chain uses TRBV11-2 and TRBJ1-1; tentative D call: TRBD1 (6 bases). In germline, CDR1 is SGHAT, CDR2 FQNNGV. V was trimmed by 4 bases and J by 4 bases, leaving 16 bases between them. The CDR3 spans 15 residues. The CDR3 DNA sequence: TGTGCCAGCAGCTCACAGGGTGCAGCTGGCACTGAAGCTTTCTTT. This codes for CASSSQGAAGTEAFF. Combining the CDR3 with reference TRBV11-2 and TRBJ1-1 gives the whole variable domain EAGVAQSPRYKIIEKRQSVAFWCNPISGHATLYWYQQILGQGPKLLIQFQNNGVVDDSQLPKDRFSAERLKGVDSTLKIQPAKLEDSAVYLCASSSQGAAGTEAFFGQGTRLTVV.

The chain links TRBV27 to TRBJ2-5, with 7 nucleotides matching TRBD2. The CDR3 runs 16 residues. J lost 10 bases, V lost 7 bases, and 21 bases had no gene match. CDR1 is MNHEY and CDR2 is SMNVEV in the germline V gene (reference sequence). CDR3: CASMGLSKVGRGHQYF. CDR3 DNA: TGTGCCAGCATGGGACTATCTAAAGTCGGAAGGGGTCACCAGTACTTC.

The J gene is TRBJ1-5, the V gene TRBV29-1; D not resolved. Germline V gene sequence: CDR1 SQVTM, CDR2 ANQGSEA. The length of the CDR3 is 12 residues. V shed 6 bases and J shed 0 bases, with 6 bases lying between them. CDR3: CSVHGSNQPQHF. The CDR3 DNA is TGCAGCGTCCACGGTAGCAATCAGCCCCAGCATTTT. Using reference TRBV29-1 and TRBJ1-5 for the parts outside the CDR3, the full variable domain is SAVISQKPSRDICQRGTSLTIQCQVDSQVTMMFWYRQQPGQSLTLIATANQGSEATYESGFVIDKFPISRPNLTFSTLTVSNMSPEDSSIYLCSVHGSNQPQHFGDGTRLSIL.

In this sample, this clone turned up once. The chain couples TRBV30 to TRBJ2-5, with a weak D call TRBD1 (6 bases). The J call may not be correct, given that the DNA end is closer to TRBJ2-7. The CDR3 is 14 amino acids. Germline CDR1 reads GTSNPN; CDR2 reads SVGIG (reference sequence). CDR3: CAWRPVDSYYEQYF. The CDR3 DNA reads TGTGCCTGGAGACCTGTGGACAGCTACTACGAGCAGTACTTC.

J is TRBJ2-7 and V is TRBV5-1; D possibly corresponds to TRBD1 (6 bases). From germline, CDR1 is SGHRS and CDR2 YFSETQ. This CDR3 has 13 amino acids. V lost 4 bases and J 5 bases, leaving 13 bases between the germline ends. The CDR3 reads CASSLSQGNEQYF. The CDR3 coding sequence is TGCGCCAGCAGCCTATCACAGGGAAACGAGCAGTACTTC.

V is TRBV5-1 and J is TRBJ1-1; D uncertain. The germline gives CDR1 SGHRS, CDR2 YFSETQ. Trimming left V 0 bases short and J 10 bases short, with 16 bases between. The CDR3 has 14 amino acids. For the CDR3, the DNA is TGCGCCAGCAGCTTGGCCTGGGCAGCTGTAAGAGCTTTCTTT. Encoded protein: CASSLAWAAVRAFF.

The chain combines TRBV5-6 with TRBJ2-7; D not certain. CDR1 and CDR2 (germline): SGHDT, YYEEEE. Trimming removed 0 bases at V and 0 bases at J, with 10 bases between. The CDR3 spans 15 residues. The DNA of the CDR3 is TGTGCCAGCAGCTTGGCGATTCAAGCCTCCTACGAGCAGTACTTC. It is translated as CASSLAIQASYEQYF.

The chain recombines TRBV18 with TRBJ1-1; D gene uncertain. CDR3 length: 16 amino acids. Germline V lookup: CDR1 KGHSH, CDR2 LQKENI. V lost 3 bases, J lost 0 bases, and 14 bases lay in between. The CDR3 protein is CASSPSLNSMNTEAFF. The DNA of the CDR3 is TGTGCCAGCTCACCCAGTCTTAACAGTATGAACACTGAAGCTTTCTTT.

The chain employs TRBV6-6 and TRBJ2-7; 9 bases fit TRBD1. Germline CDR1 is MNHNY and CDR2 is SVGAGI (reference sequence). The CDR3 totals 14 residues. V lost 6 bases to trimming and J lost 5 bases; unmatched junction nucleotides: 8. The CDR3 protein is CASSLTGGSDEQYF. In DNA form, the CDR3 reads TGTGCCAGCAGCCTGACAGGGGGGAGCGACGAGCAGTACTTC.

The genes are TRBV20-1 and TRBJ1-1; D is ambiguous. Germline lookup yields CDR1 DFQATT and CDR2 SNEGSKA (reference sequence). V lost 6 bases, J lost 8 bases, and 13 bases lay in between. This CDR3 is built from 11 residues. CDR3 protein: CSATRTDEAFF. The DNA of the CDR3 is TGCAGTGCCACTAGGACCGACGAAGCTTTCTTT.

The rearrangement uses TRBV2 and TRBJ1-3; a weak D match, TRBD1 (6 bases). The CDR3 runs to 15 residues. Germline loops: CDR1 SNHLY, CDR2 FYNNEI. Trimming left V 7 bases short and J 2 bases short, with 15 bases between. The CDR3, as DNA: TGTGCCAGCAACCTAAACAGGGCAACTGGAAACACCATATATTTT. It codes for CASNLNRATGNTIYF.

The chain is built from TRBV13 and TRBJ2-7, with a weak D call TRBD1 (7 bases). CDR3 length equals 15 residues. Looked up from germline, CDR1 is PRHDT and CDR2 is FYEKMQ (reference sequence). Trimming took 3 bases from V and 3 from J, leaving 15 bases between them. The chain's CDR3 is CASSFPSGGNYEQYF. CDR3 DNA sequence: TGTGCCAGCAGCTTCCCGTCAGGGGGGAACTACGAGCAGTACTTC.

The rearrangement joins TRBV27 to TRBJ1-1, with D perhaps matching TRBD1 (5 bases). Trimming removed 5 bases at V and 7 bases at J, with 17 bases between. This CDR3 contains 14 residues. Germline CDR1 and CDR2: MNHEY and SMNVEV (reference sequence). The CDR3 region has the DNA TGTGCCAGCAGTCGGTGGCAGGGATGGGGTGAAGCTTTCTTT. This encodes CASSRWQGWGEAFF.

The V call is TRBV6-1, the J call TRBJ2-7; the match to TRBD2 covers 8 bases. CDR1 and CDR2 (germline): MNHNS, SASEGT. This CDR3 is 13 amino acids long. Losses at the gene ends were 4 bases for V and 6 bases for J; bases not matched to a gene: 5. The DNA for the CDR3 is TGTGCCAGCAGTGGCGGGAGGTCCACCGAGCAGTACTTC. Translation: CASSGGRSTEQYF.

Concerning this clone: Other DNA sequences in this specimen translate into the identical CDR3. V gene TRBV11-2 combines with J gene TRBJ1-2, with 7 bases matching TRBD1. The germline V gene encodes CDR1 SGHAT and CDR2 FQNNGV. V lost 5 bases to trimming and J lost 4 bases; unmatched junction nucleotides: 4. The CDR3 extends over 13 amino acids. CDR3 amino acids: CASSPRGSYGYTF. The CDR3 DNA sequence: TGTGCCAGCAGCCCCAGGGGGTCCTATGGCTACACCTTC.

The chain employs TRBV7-9 and TRBJ2-7; 8 nucleotides match TRBD1. Germline CDR1 SEHNR, CDR2 FQNEAQ (reference sequence). CDR3 length: 14 amino acids. J was trimmed by 2 bases and V by 5 bases; bases with no gene match: 5. This CDR3 is CASSRQGKPYEQYF. The CDR3 region has the DNA TGTGCCAGCAGCCGACAGGGGAAACCCTACGAGCAGTACTTC. The variable domain in full, with the rest retrieved from reference TRBV7-9 and TRBJ2-7, is DTGVSQNPRHKITKRGQNVTFRCDPISEHNRLYWYRQTLGQGPEFLTYFQNEAQLEKSRLLSDRFSAERPKGSFSTLEIQRTEQGDSAMYLCASSRQGKPYEQYFGPGTRLTVT.